These T cell receptor beta chains were read from a single sample in a study of cytomegalovirus exposure and HLA in healthy donors. Method: immunoSEQ multiplex PCR; TCRdb's copy keeps in-frame clones and lacks some. Of 80,000 or so clones listed, around 58% are singletons. The specimen sequenced was PBMCs. These receptors all come from a man between 25 and 39 years old in good health and CMV-seropositive. The CDR3 runs from the conserved cysteine through the conserved F or W. The D gene is left open where the match is weak. Some rows have no size entry. The others give once, few or many, or a class for an expanded clone.

cdr3_aa,cdr3_nt,d_call,j_call,clone_size,v_call
CSVEKQDMSYEQYF,TGCAGCGTTGAAAAGCAGGATATGTCCTACGAGCAGTACTTC,-,TRBJ2-7,few,TRBV29-1
CASSPRQIQETQYF,TGTGCCAGCAGCCCGCGACAGATACAAGAGACCCAGTACTTC,-,TRBJ2-5,-,TRBV7-8
CSGGQGADTQYF,TGCAGCGGGGGACAGGGGGCAGATACGCAGTATTTT,TRBD1,TRBJ2-3,-,TRBV29-1
CASSRRQGRNEQFF,TGTGCCAGCAGCCGACGACAGGGGAGGAATGAGCAGTTCTTC,TRBD1,TRBJ2-1,few,TRBV28
CASSHRGEETEAFF,TGTGCCAGCAGCCACAGGGGAGAGGAAACTGAAGCTTTCTTT,TRBD1,TRBJ1-1,-,TRBV6-6
CASSQVRGSTDTQYF,TGTGCCAGCAGCCAAGTAAGGGGGAGCACAGATACGCAGTATTTT,-,TRBJ2-3,few,TRBV4-2
CASSLEGTKVEAFF,TGTGCCAGCAGTTTGGAGGGGACTAAGGTAGAGGCTTTCTTT,-,TRBJ1-1,few,TRBV28
CASSRYNIDRGRTEAFF,TGTGCCAGCTCCCGGTACAACATCGACAGGGGACGCACTGAAGCTTTCTTT,TRBD1,TRBJ1-1,once,TRBV28
CASSKGSGGANEQFF,TGTGCCAGCAGCAAAGGTAGCGGGGGGGCCAATGAGCAGTTCTTC,-,TRBJ2-1,-,TRBV21-1
CSVGNRGSGPEAFF,TGCAGCGTTGGTAATAGGGGCTCCGGGCCTGAAGCTTTCTTT,-,TRBJ1-1,-,TRBV29-1
CASSDLDSLKETQYF,TGTGCCAGCAGTGACCTGGACTCGCTGAAGGAGACCCAGTACTTC,-,TRBJ2-5,-,TRBV25-1
CAISQTSGQETQYF,TGTGCCATCAGCCAGACTAGCGGGCAAGAGACCCAGTACTTC,TRBD2,TRBJ2-5,-,TRBV10-3
CASSLGRLAGERGQYF,TGTGCCAGCAGTCTGGGACGACTAGCGGGGGAAAGGGGGCAGTATTTT,TRBD2,TRBJ2-3,once,TRBV28
CASSVEQGRPGNTIYF,TGTGCCAGCAGCGTAGAACAGGGGCGACCTGGAAACACTATATATTTT,TRBD1,TRBJ1-3,-,TRBV9
CASSLSGGGPGNTIYF,TGTGCCAGCAGCTTAAGCGGGGGCGGCCCTGGAAACACCATATATTTT,-,TRBJ1-3,-,TRBV7-3
CAWSQETQYF,TGTGCCTGGTCTCAAGAGACCCAGTACTTC,-,TRBJ2-5,-,TRBV30
CASSIDRTGGPREAFF,TGTGCCAGCAGTATCGACCGGACAGGGGGACCAAGGGAAGCTTTCTTT,TRBD1,TRBJ1-1,-,TRBV27
CASTRRSGSTDTQYF,TGTGCCAGCACCCGCCGGAGTGGGAGCACAGATACGCAGTATTTT,-,TRBJ2-3,-,TRBV7-6
CASRLGSLGYEQFF,TGCGCCAGCAGACTGGGGAGCCTAGGGTATGAGCAGTTCTTC,-,TRBJ2-1,-,TRBV5-1
CASKGVIGNTEAFF,TGCGCCAGCAAGGGGGTCATAGGTAACACTGAAGCTTTCTTT,-,TRBJ1-1,few,TRBV5-1
CASSPRTQGETQYF,TGTGCCAGCAGCCCCCGGACGCAGGGGGAGACCCAGTACTTC,-,TRBJ2-5,-,TRBV6-6
CASSLMGLAEQETQYF,TGTGCCAGCAGCTTAATGGGACTAGCGGAACAAGAGACCCAGTACTTC,TRBD2,TRBJ2-5,few,TRBV7-9
CASSAGLTYNEQFF,TGTGCCAGCAGCGCGGGACTTACGTACAATGAGCAGTTCTTC,-,TRBJ2-1,-,TRBV9
CSVDSNGPSYGYTF,TGCAGCGTTGATAGTAACGGTCCGAGCTATGGCTACACCTTC,-,TRBJ1-2,once,TRBV29-1
CASRPQGSSGYTF,TGTGCCAGCAGGCCCCAGGGATCCTCTGGTTACACCTTC,-,TRBJ1-2,-,TRBV6-1
CASSIVTGPQHF,TGTGCCAGTAGTATAGTAACGGGGCCCCAGCATTTT,-,TRBJ1-5,-,TRBV19
CASRGMGRGRNYEQYF,TGTGCCAGCAGGGGGATGGGGCGCGGAAGGAACTACGAGCAGTACTTC,-,TRBJ2-7,-,TRBV11-2
CASSQDGSGTYEQYF,TGCGCCAGCAGCCAAGATGGTAGCGGGACTTACGAGCAGTACTTC,TRBD2,TRBJ2-7,-,TRBV4-3
CASSLDTTISGNTIYF,TGTGCCAGCAGCTTAGATACAACGATTTCTGGAAACACCATATATTTT,-,TRBJ1-3,-,TRBV11-3
CASSLLGGREYEQFF,TGTGCCAGCAGCTTACTGGGCGGGAGGGAGTATGAGCAGTTCTTC,TRBD2,TRBJ2-1,-,TRBV11-1
CASSLSTGRTDTQYF,TGTGCCAGCAGTTTATCGACAGGGCGCACAGATACGCAGTATTTT,TRBD1,TRBJ2-3,-,TRBV27
CASKGQVGDTQYF,TGTGCCAGCAAGGGACAGGTGGGAGATACGCAGTATTTT,TRBD1,TRBJ2-3,few,TRBV6-4
CASSDLASTDTQYF,TGTGCCAGCAGTGATTTAGCTAGCACAGATACGCAGTATTTT,-,TRBJ2-3,-,TRBV2
CASSSSGGVLEQYF,TGTGCCAGCAGCTCCAGCGGAGGGGTCCTCGAGCAGTACTTC,-,TRBJ2-7,-,TRBV7-9
CASTGQGKQPQHF,TGTGCCAGCACAGGACAGGGGAAGCAGCCCCAGCATTTT,TRBD1,TRBJ1-5,few,TRBV6-6
CASNLEGNGANVLTF,TGTGCCAGCAACTTAGAGGGCAATGGGGCCAACGTCCTGACTTTC,-,TRBJ2-6,-,TRBV11-3
CASSADRGRTEAFF,TGTGCCAGCAGCGCCGACAGGGGAAGGACTGAAGCTTTCTTT,TRBD1,TRBJ1-1,-,TRBV7-6
CAWNPAGGGGVLTF,TGTGCCTGGAATCCGGCCGGGGGTGGCGGCGTCCTGACTTTC,-,TRBJ2-6,-,TRBV30
CASSLVGGSSGANVLTF,TGTGCCAGCAGCTTAGTAGGGGGCTCCTCTGGGGCCAACGTCCTGACTTTC,TRBD1,TRBJ2-6,-,TRBV7-3
CASSSRVAGGTDTQYF,TGTGCCAGCAGCTCTCGGGTAGCGGGAGGGACAGATACGCAGTATTTT,TRBD2,TRBJ2-3,-,TRBV5-6
CASSLAVPFSYEQYF,TGCGCCAGCAGCTTGGCAGTTCCTTTTTCCTACGAGCAGTACTTC,-,TRBJ2-7,few,TRBV5-1
CASSLAGLTGELFF,TGTGCCAGCAGCTTAGCAGGGCTGACCGGGGAGCTGTTTTTT,-,TRBJ2-2,-,TRBV11-2
CAWSLGTSANEKLFF,TGTGCCTGGAGTCTTGGGACATCGGCTAATGAAAAACTGTTTTTT,-,TRBJ1-4,-,TRBV30
CASSLGLTGPGELFF,TGCGCCAGCAGCTTGGGGCTGACAGGCCCCGGGGAGCTGTTTTTT,-,TRBJ2-2,-,TRBV5-1
CASGSNQPQHF,TGTGCCAGCGGCAGCAATCAGCCCCAGCATTTT,-,TRBJ1-5,-,TRBV7-9
CASSLSGGARGGYTF,TGTGCCAGCAGTCTCTCAGGTGGCGCTCGGGGTGGCTACACCTTC,-,TRBJ1-2,-,TRBV6-5